Detailed here is one T cell receptor beta chain. As yet, its antigen is unknown. This record comes from a study of cytomegalovirus exposure and HLA in healthy donors. Looking at the study overall: The Caucasian-associated ancestry cluster held around four fifths of some 420 genotyped donors. Study-wide points: Within the data, a cluster of highly shared sequence variants was likely a sequencing artifact. In a later analysis, productive TCRs from donors in an Asian-associated ancestry cluster reportedly carried fewer N-insertions than the cohort mean.

Primers: 60 Vbeta forward and 13 Jbeta reverse. Assay: immunoSEQ multiplex PCR; the TCRdb copy retains only in-frame clones and omits some. The sample includes around 150,000 clones, around four fifths seen only once; the top ten take roughly 8.2%. Germline V gene lookup returns CDR1 SNHLY and CDR2 FYNNEI. The CDR3 totals 15 residues. With 7 bases clipped from V and 2 bases from J, the junction kept 9 bases outside the gene matches. The V gene is TRBV2, the J gene TRBJ2-7, with TRBD1 matching over 9 bases. The receptor's source is a woman between 50 and 59 years old in good health and CMV-seropositive. The sequencing input was PBMCs. CDR3 in amino acids: CASMINRGPTYEQYF. DNA for the CDR3: TGTGCCAGCATGATTAACAGGGGGCCTACCTACGAGCAGTACTTC.